This TCR beta chain emerged from a study of T-cell memory formation after mild COVID-19. Study-level findings and limits: For contracting clones, CD4+ ones sat mainly in CM and EM, CD8+ in EMRA.

TCRdb ran MiXCR on the 5' RACE reads and lists one entry per CDR3 protein. The sample carries roughly 110,000 distinct CDR3 sequences, about 15% recorded once. This clonotype appeared a few times. Its specificity is unknown. Deletions cut 0 bases from V and 9 bases from J, with 15 bases between. The CDR3 spans 15 residues. Germline CDR1 SEHNR, CDR2 FQNEAQ (reference sequence). This sequence joins TRBV7-9 and TRBJ1-5, with TRBD1 as a possible D gene (5 bases). Sequenced input: PBMCs or a T cell subset sorted from them (not recorded which). This sequence was found in a man between 18 and 35 years old who had mild COVID-19 (a few samples of this study predate the infection). Cell type and time point are not known. This chain's CDR3 is CASSLARGEYWPQHF. The CDR3 bases are TGTGCCAGCAGCTTAGCGCGGGGGGAGTACTGGCCCCAGCATTTT. The full variable domain, with the rest looked up from reference TRBV7-9 and TRBJ1-5, is DTGVSQNPRHKITKRGQNVTFRCDPISEHNRLYWYRQTLGQGPEFLTYFQNEAQLEKSRLLSDRFSAERPKGSFSTLEIQRTEQGDSAMYLCASSLARGEYWPQHFGDGTRLSIL.